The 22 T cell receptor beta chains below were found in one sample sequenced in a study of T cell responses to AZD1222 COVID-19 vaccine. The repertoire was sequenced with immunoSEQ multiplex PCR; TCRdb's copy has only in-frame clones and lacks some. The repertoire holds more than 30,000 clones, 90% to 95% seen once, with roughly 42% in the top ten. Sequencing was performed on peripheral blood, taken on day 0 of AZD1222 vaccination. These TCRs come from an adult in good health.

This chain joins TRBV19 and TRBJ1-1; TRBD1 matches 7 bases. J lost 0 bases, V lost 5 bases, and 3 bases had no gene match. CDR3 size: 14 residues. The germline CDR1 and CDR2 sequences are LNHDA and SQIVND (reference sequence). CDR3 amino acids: CASSQGGMNTEAFF. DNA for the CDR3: TGTGCCAGTAGTCAGGGGGGGATGAACACTGAAGCTTTCTTT.

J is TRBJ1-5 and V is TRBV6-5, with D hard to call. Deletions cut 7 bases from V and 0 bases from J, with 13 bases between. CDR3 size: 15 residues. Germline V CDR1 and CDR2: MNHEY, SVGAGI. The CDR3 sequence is CASMSAIISNQPQHF. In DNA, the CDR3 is TGTGCCAGCATGAGTGCAATAATTAGCAATCAGCCCCAGCATTTT.

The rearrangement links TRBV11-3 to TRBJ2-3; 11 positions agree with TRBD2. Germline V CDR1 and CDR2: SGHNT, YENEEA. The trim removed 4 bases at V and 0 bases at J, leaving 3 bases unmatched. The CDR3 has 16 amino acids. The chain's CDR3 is CASSSGTSGSTDTQYF. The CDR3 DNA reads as TGTGCCAGCAGCTCTGGGACTAGCGGAAGCACAGATACGCAGTATTTT.

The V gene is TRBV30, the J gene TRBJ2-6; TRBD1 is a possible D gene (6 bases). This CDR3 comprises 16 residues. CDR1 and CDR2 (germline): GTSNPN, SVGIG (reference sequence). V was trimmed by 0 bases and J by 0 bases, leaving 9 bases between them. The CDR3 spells CAWSVQGRSGANVLTF. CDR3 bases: TGTGCCTGGAGTGTACAGGGACGCTCTGGGGCCAACGTCCTGACTTTC.

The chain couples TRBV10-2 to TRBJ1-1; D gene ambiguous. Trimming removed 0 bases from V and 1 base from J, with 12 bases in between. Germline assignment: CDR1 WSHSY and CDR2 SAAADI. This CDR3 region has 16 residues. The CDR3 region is CASSESIGPPNTEAFF. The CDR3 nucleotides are TGCGCCAGCAGTGAGTCGATTGGGCCCCCGAACACTGAAGCTTTCTTT.

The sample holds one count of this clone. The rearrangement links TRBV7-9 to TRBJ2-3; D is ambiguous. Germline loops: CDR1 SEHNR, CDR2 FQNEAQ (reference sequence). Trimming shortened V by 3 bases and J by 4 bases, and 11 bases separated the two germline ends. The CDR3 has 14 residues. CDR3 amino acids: CASSFGLGADTQYF. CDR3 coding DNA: TGTGCCAGCAGCTTCGGGCTTGGCGCAGATACGCAGTATTTT.

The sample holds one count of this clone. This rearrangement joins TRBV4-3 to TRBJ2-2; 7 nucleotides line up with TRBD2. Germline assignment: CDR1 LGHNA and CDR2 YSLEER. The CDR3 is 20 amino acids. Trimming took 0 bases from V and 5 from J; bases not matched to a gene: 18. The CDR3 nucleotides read TGCGCCAGCAGCCAAGATCTCGCTTTTGGGCGGGGGACCCTTACCGGGGAGCTGTTTTTT. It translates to CASSQDLAFGRGTLTGELFF.

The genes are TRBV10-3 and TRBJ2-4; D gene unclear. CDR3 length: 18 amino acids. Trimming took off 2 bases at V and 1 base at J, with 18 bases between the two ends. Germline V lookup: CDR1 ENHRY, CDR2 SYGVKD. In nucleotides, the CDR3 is TGTGCCATCAGTGAGCGACCTCAGGCGTATAGGGCCAAAAACATTCAGTACTTC. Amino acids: CAISERPQAYRAKNIQYF.

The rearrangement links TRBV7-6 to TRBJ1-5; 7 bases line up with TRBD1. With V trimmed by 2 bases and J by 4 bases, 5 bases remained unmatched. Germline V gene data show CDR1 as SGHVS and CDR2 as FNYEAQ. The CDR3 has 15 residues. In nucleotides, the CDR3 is TGTGCCAGCAGCTTACAAGGGGGCGCGAATCAGCCCCAGCATTTT. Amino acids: CASSLQGGANQPQHF.

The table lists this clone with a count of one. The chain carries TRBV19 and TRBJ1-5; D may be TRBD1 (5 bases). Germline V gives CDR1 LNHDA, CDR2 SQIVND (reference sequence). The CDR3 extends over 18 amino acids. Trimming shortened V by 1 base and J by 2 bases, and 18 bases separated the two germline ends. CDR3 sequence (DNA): TGTGCCAGTAGTATAGCCCTGGGGAGGGGAATTGGCAATCAGCCCCAGCATTTT. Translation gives CASSIALGRGIGNQPQHF. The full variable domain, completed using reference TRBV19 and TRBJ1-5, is DGGITQSPKYLFRKEGQNVTLSCEQNLNHDAMYWYRQDPGQGLRLIYYSQIVNDFQKGDIAEGYSVSREKKESFPLTVTSAQKNPTAFYLCASSIALGRGIGNQPQHFGDGTRLSIL.

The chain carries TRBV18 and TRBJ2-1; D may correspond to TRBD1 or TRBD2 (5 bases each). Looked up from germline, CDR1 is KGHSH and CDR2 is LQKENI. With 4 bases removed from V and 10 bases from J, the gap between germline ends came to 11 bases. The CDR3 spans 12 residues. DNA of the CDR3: TGTGCCAGCTCACAAGCAGGGAGCGAGCAGTTCTTC. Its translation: CASSQAGSEQFF.

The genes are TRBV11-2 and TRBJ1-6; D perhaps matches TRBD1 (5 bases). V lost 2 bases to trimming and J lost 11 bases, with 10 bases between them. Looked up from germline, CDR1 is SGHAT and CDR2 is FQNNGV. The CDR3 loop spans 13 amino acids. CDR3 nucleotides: TGTGCCAGCAGCTTAAAGACAGTTACACCCCTCCACTTT. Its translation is CASSLKTVTPLHF.

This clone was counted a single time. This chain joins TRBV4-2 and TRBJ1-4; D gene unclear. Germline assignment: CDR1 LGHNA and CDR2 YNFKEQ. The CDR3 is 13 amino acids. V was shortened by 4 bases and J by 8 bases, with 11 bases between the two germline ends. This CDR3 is CASSPRRGEKLFF. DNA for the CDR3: TGTGCCAGCAGCCCCCGAAGAGGCGAAAAACTGTTTTTT.

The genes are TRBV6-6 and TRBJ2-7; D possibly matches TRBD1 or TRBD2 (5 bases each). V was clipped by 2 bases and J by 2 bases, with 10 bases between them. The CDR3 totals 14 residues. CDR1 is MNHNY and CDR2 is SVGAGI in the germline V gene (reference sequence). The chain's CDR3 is CASSYGQGAYEQYF. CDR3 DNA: TGTGCCAGCAGTTACGGGCAGGGAGCCTACGAGCAGTACTTC.

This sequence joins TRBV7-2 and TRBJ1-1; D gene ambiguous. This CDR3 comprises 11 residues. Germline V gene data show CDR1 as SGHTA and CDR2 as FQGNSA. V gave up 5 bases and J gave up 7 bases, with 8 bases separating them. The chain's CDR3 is CASSDLSEAFF. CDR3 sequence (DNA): TGTGCCAGCAGCGACCTAAGTGAAGCTTTCTTT.

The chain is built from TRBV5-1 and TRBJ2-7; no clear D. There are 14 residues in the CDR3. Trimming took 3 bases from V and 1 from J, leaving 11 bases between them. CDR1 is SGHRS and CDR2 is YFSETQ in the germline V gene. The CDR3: CASSSSGVSYEQYF. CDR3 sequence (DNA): TGCGCCAGCAGCTCGAGTGGGGTTTCCTACGAGCAGTACTTC.

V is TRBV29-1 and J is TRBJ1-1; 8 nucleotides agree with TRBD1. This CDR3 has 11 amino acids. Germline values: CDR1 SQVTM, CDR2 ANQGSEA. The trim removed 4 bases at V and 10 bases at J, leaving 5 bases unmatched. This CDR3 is CSVVPGGAAFF. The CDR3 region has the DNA TGCAGCGTTGTCCCAGGGGGCGCAGCTTTCTTT.

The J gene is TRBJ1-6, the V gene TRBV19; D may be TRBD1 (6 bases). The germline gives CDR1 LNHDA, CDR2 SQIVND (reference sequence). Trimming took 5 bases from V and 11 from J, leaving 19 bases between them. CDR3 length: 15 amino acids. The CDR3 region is CASSPTRQVLTPLHF. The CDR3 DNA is TGTGCCAGTAGTCCCACCCGACAGGTGTTGACACCCCTCCACTTT.

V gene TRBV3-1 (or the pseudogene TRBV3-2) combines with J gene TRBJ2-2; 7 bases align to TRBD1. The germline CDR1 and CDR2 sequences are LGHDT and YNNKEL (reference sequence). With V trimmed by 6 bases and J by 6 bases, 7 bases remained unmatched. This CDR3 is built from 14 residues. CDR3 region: CASRETGMAGELFF. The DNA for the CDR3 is TGTGCCAGCAGGGAGACAGGGATGGCCGGGGAGCTGTTTTTT.

DNA of the CDR3: TGTGCCAGCAGCTCCTCGGACAAAATGAACACTGAAGCTTTCTTT. Protein sequence: CASSSSDKMNTEAFF. The rearrangement joins TRBV12-1 to TRBJ1-1; TRBD1, the table's D call, was not compared with the DNA. TRBV12-1 is a pseudogene locus. The CDR3 has 15 amino acids.

This CDR3 reads CASSLDGAGTEAFF. CDR3 nucleotide sequence: TGTGCCAGCAGCTTAGACGGGGCAGGCACTGAAGCTTTCTTT. V is TRBV7-2 and J is TRBJ1-1, with D maybe TRBD1 (5 bases). The germline CDR1 and CDR2 sequences are SGHTA and FQGNSA. V lost 1 base and J lost 4, with 10 bases in between. The CDR3 is made up of 14 amino acids.

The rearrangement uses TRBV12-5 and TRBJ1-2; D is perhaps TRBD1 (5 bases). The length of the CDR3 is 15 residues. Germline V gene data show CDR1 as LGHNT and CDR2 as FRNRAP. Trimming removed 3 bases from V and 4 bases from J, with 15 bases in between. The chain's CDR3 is CASGLEAGGAYGYTF. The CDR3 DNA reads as TGTGCTAGTGGTTTAGAGGCGGGAGGGGCCTATGGCTACACCTTC.